This is a list of T cell receptor beta chains from one sample in a study of cytomegalovirus exposure and HLA in healthy donors. TCRdb's table, derived via immunoSEQ multiplex PCR, lists solely in-frame clones and lacks some. Of more than 90,000 clones in the sample, 70% were seen once. Sequencing was performed on PBMCs. These receptors came from a man in his thirties or forties in good health and CMV-seropositive. CDR3s include the opening cysteine and the closing phenylalanine or tryptophan. The order of the fields is J gene, CDR3 length, V gene, D gene, clone size, CDR3 DNA, CDR3 protein. D genes are given only for firm matches. A row's size may be missing; if present it is once, few, many or a size class.

TRBJ2-3,16,TRBV29-1,TRBD2,.,TGCAGCGTTGAAGATGGGTCGGGGGGTTTCGCAGATACGCAGTATTTT,CSVEDGSGGFADTQYF
TRBJ2-4,13,TRBV30,.,.,TGTGCCTGGATATCAGGACTCGCAAACATTCAGTACTTC,CAWISGLANIQYF
TRBJ2-7,14,TRBV6-1,.,.,TGTGCCAGCAGTGAAAGGACAGTAACCTACGAGCAGTACTTC,CASSERTVTYEQYF
TRBJ2-1,15,TRBV7-9,TRBD2,.,TGTGCCAGCAGCTTTTCGGCGGGGGGCTACAATGAGCAGTTCTTC,CASSFSAGGYNEQFF
TRBJ1-1,14,TRBV5-1,TRBD1,.,TGCGCCAGCAGCTCCCAGGGGGCTAGGGCTGAAGCTTTCTTT,CASSSQGARAEAFF
TRBJ2-7,11,TRBV20-1,.,.,TGCAGTGCTGCTCGGGGCTACGAGCAGTACTTC,CSAARGYEQYF
TRBJ1-5,17,TRBV5-6,TRBD1,.,TGTGCCAGCAGCTTTAGGACAACAGGGGTCAGCAATCAGCCCCAGCATTTT,CASSFRTTGVSNQPQHF
TRBJ1-5,15,TRBV19,.,.,TGTGCCAGTAGTATATCGGTCAGTCGCGGGCAGCCCCAGCATTTT,CASSISVSRGQPQHF
TRBJ1-2,17,TRBV25-1,.,.,TGTGCCAGCAGTGAATACACAGGTAGAGGGGGATTTTATGGCTACACCTTC,CASSEYTGRGGFYGYTF
TRBJ1-2,13,TRBV5-1,.,.,TGCGCCAGCAGCTCTCAGGGGATGAATGGCTACACCTTC,CASSSQGMNGYTF
TRBJ1-1,13,TRBV18,.,.,TGTGCCAGCTCACCTAGGGAAGGGAGGGAAGCTTTCTTT,CASSPREGREAFF
TRBJ2-1,15,TRBV5-1,TRBD1,.,TGCGCCAGCAGCTTAAACAGGGGGCTTAAGAATGAGCAGTTCTTC,CASSLNRGLKNEQFF
TRBJ1-6,15,TRBV6-5,TRBD1,.,TGTGCCAGCAGCCTACAGGGGCCCAATAATTCACCCCTCCACTTT,CASSLQGPNNSPLHF
TRBJ1-6,14,TRBV2,TRBD1,.,TGTGCCAGCAGCGTTGGACAGGGTGGCTCACCCCTCCACTTT,CASSVGQGGSPLHF
TRBJ2-5,15,TRBV10-1,.,.,TGCGCCAGCAGTTCCCCCGGAGGGATCCAAGAGACCCAGTACTTC,CASSSPGGIQETQYF
TRBJ1-1,13,TRBV5-1,TRBD1,few,TGCGCCAGCAGCCTGACAGGGGCGGCTGAAGCTTTCTTT,CASSLTGAAEAFF
TRBJ2-3,17,TRBV27,TRBD2,.,TGTGCCAGCAGTTTTATCTGGACTAGCGGGAGAACAGATACGCAGTATTTT,CASSFIWTSGRTDTQYF
TRBJ1-2,17,TRBV29-1,TRBD1,.,TGCAGCGTTGAGAGCCCGGGACAGGGGGCCCAAAGCTATGGCTACACCTTC,CSVESPGQGAQSYGYTF
TRBJ1-1,17,TRBV7-9,TRBD1,.,TGTGCCAGCAGCACCCACTATGCGACAGGGAAGAACACTGAAGCTTTCTTT,CASSTHYATGKNTEAFF
TRBJ1-2,15,TRBV19,.,.,TGTGCCAGTAGTATAGCGATCGGAGTCAACTATGGCTACACCTTC,CASSIAIGVNYGYTF
TRBJ2-5,14,TRBV5-1,.,.,TGCGCCAGCAGCCCAATCACGCGGAAAGAGACCCAGTACTTC,CASSPITRKETQYF
TRBJ2-3,13,TRBV19,.,.,TGTGCCAGTAGTTCGGGGGTGGGGGATACGCAGTATTTT,CASSSGVGDTQYF
TRBJ1-1,14,TRBV9,.,few,TGTGCCAGCAGCGTTGGGCCCCAGAACACTGAAGCTTTCTTT,CASSVGPQNTEAFF
TRBJ2-5,15,TRBV12-5,.,few,TGTGCTAGTGGTTTTACAGGGTTGGGCCAAGAGACCCAGTACTTC,CASGFTGLGQETQYF
TRBJ2-1,19,TRBV5-1,TRBD2,.,TGCGCCAGCAGCTTGGCCGCGGTAGGTGGGACTAGCTCCTACAATGAGCAGTTCTTC,CASSLAAVGGTSSYNEQFF
TRBJ2-3,14,TRBV4-1,TRBD1,few,TGCGCCAGCCAGCGGCAGGGGGTAACAGATACGCAGTATTTT,CASQRQGVTDTQYF
TRBJ2-7,14,TRBV6-6,.,once,TGTGCCAGCAGTTACCCCCCCCGCGAATACGAGCAGTACTTC,CASSYPPREYEQYF
TRBJ1-1,16,TRBV7-8,.,.,TGTGCCAGCAGCTTAGCGGCGGGGGGGCGCTGGACTGAAGCTTTCTTT,CASSLAAGGRWTEAFF
TRBJ2-4,16,TRBV19,TRBD2,.,TGTGCCAGTAATCAAGCGGGAGGGCCGGGTGGAGACATTCAGTACTTC,CASNQAGGPGGDIQYF
TRBJ2-1,17,TRBV9,.,.,TGTGCCAGCAGCGTAGGGGGGGGCTCGGCCGGGTACAATGAGCAGTTCTTC,CASSVGGGSAGYNEQFF
TRBJ1-1,13,TRBV10-1,.,.,TGCGCCAGCAGTGAAACCCCAGGGATTGAAGCTTTCTTT,CASSETPGIEAFF
TRBJ2-2,15,TRBV10-2,TRBD2,.,TGCGCCAGCACCCTAGCGGGGGAGATGAAGGGGGAGCTGTTTTTT,CASTLAGEMKGELFF
TRBJ1-5,14,TRBV6-6,.,.,TGTGCCAGCAGTGGATCAGGGCAGTATCAGCCCCAGCATTTT,CASSGSGQYQPQHF
TRBJ2-7,14,TRBV30,.,.,TGTGCCTGGAGTCTAGGGGGGGTAGCCTACGAGCAGTACTTC,CAWSLGGVAYEQYF
TRBJ2-2,11,TRBV29-1,.,.,TGCAGCGTTGCGGAGACCGGGGAGCTGTTTTTT,CSVAETGELFF
TRBJ2-1,15,TRBV6-1,.,.,TGTGCCAGCAGTGACCGGGCGGGGAACTACAATGAGCAGTTCTTC,CASSDRAGNYNEQFF
TRBJ1-2,13,TRBV5-1,TRBD1,few,TGCGCCAGCAGCCAGGGACAGTCCTGGGGCTACACCTTC,CASSQGQSWGYTF
TRBJ1-2,19,TRBV27,.,few,TGTGCCAGCAGTTCCTCCTTCATGTCAACTACAGGTCCTAACTATGGCTACACCTTC,CASSSSFMSTTGPNYGYTF
TRBJ2-7,14,TRBV5-4,TRBD2,.,TGTGCCAGCAGCTTACTAGCGGGGGGCTACGAGCAGTACTTC,CASSLLAGGYEQYF
TRBJ2-1,13,TRBV11-2,TRBD2,.,TGTGCCAGCAGCTTAGCGGGGGGGGGTGAGCAGTTCTTC,CASSLAGGGEQFF
TRBJ2-1,15,TRBV19,.,.,TGTGCCAGTCGTAAGTGGGAGAGCTCCTACAATGAGCAGTTCTTC,CASRKWESSYNEQFF
TRBJ1-1,15,TRBV6-6,.,.,TGTGCCAGCAGTTACTTACCGGAGGGGAAGACTGAAGCTTTCTTT,CASSYLPEGKTEAFF
TRBJ2-2,14,TRBV19,TRBD2,.,TGTGCCAGTATGTCGCGGGAGTGGACCGGGGAGCTGTTTTTT,CASMSREWTGELFF
TRBJ2-1,14,TRBV7-3,TRBD1,.,TGTGCCAGCAGCTATACAGGGGTCTACAATGAGCAGTTCTTC,CASSYTGVYNEQFF
TRBJ2-3,13,TRBV30,.,.,TGTGCCTGGAGTGTCCGTCGCACAGATACGCAGTATTTT,CAWSVRRTDTQYF
TRBJ1-4,15,TRBV4-3,TRBD1,few,TGCGCCAGCAGCCTCGGGACAGGGGGCTCGGGAAAACTGTTTTTT,CASSLGTGGSGKLFF
TRBJ2-1,15,TRBV11-1,TRBD2,.,TGTGCCAGCAGCTTGGGGGGGACTAGCGATGATGAGCAGTTCTTC,CASSLGGTSDDEQFF
TRBJ2-3,16,TRBV7-8,TRBD2,.,TGTGCCAGCAGCCCTCGGACTAGCGGGGGTACAGATACGCAGTATTTT,CASSPRTSGGTDTQYF
TRBJ1-2,14,TRBV4-2,TRBD1,.,TGTGCCAGCAGCCAAGACGGGACAGTCTATGGCTACACCTTC,CASSQDGTVYGYTF
TRBJ1-2,14,TRBV7-8,TRBD1,.,TGTGCCAGCAGCCGGACAGGGAGTCTCTATGGCTACACCTTC,CASSRTGSLYGYTF